Shown below are 18 T cell receptor beta chains from a single sample sequenced in a study of blood T cell repertoires in COVID-19. The table came from immunoSEQ multiplex PCR; TCRdb's copy has only in-frame clones and leaves some out. The sample consists of around 260,000 clones, 90% of them appearing once. Sequencing was done on a sample of PBMCs or T cells enriched from blood (not recorded which). The receptors derive from a woman aged 25 to 45 who had recovered from COVID-19.

The V and J genes are TRBV19 and TRBJ2-1; 7 bases fit TRBD1. V gave up 4 bases and J gave up 8 bases; unmatched junction bases: 8. Germline CDR1 and CDR2: LNHDA and SQIVND (reference sequence). This CDR3 has 14 amino acids. The CDR3 here is CASSKRQGMDEQFF. DNA of the CDR3: TGTGCCAGTAGTAAACGACAGGGTATGGATGAGCAGTTCTTC.

The genes are TRBV3-1 (or the pseudogene TRBV3-2) and TRBJ1-6, with 9 bases that match TRBD1. Germline assignment: CDR1 LGHDT and CDR2 YNNKEL (reference sequence). This CDR3 region has 14 residues. Trimming cost V 4 bases and J 7 bases; bases outside gene matches: 2. Here the CDR3 reads CASSLGTGNSPLHF. The CDR3 bases are TGTGCCAGCAGCCTGGGGACAGGGAATTCACCCCTCCACTTT.

V is TRBV19 and J is TRBJ1-5; D remains ambiguous. CDR1 and CDR2 (germline): LNHDA, SQIVND (reference sequence). V shed 3 bases and J shed 5 bases, with 8 bases lying between them. There are 13 residues in the CDR3. The CDR3 is CASSIYSYQPQHF. The CDR3 nucleotides read TGTGCCAGTAGTATTTACAGCTATCAGCCCCAGCATTTT. Drawing the rest from reference TRBV19 and TRBJ1-5, the complete variable domain is DGGITQSPKYLFRKEGQNVTLSCEQNLNHDAMYWYRQDPGQGLRLIYYSQIVNDFQKGDIAEGYSVSREKKESFPLTVTSAQKNPTAFYLCASSIYSYQPQHFGDGTRLSIL.

The count of this clone is one. CDR3 protein: CASSLPTGGSSSGNTEAFF. The CDR3 region has the DNA TGTGCCAGCAGTTTGCCGACAGGGGGGTCGTCTTCTGGGAACACTGAAGCTTTCTTT. V and J are TRBV5-6 and TRBJ1-1; the match to TRBD1 covers 9 bases. Looked up from germline, CDR1 is SGHDT and CDR2 is YYEEEE. This CDR3 is built from 19 residues. After removal of 5 bases from V and 1 base from J, the junction contained 18 bases not matched to a gene.

V gene TRBV2 combines with J gene TRBJ2-3; 11 bases are shared with TRBD2. This CDR3 comprises 15 residues. Per germline, CDR1 SNHLY and CDR2 FYNNEI. The trim removed 2 bases at V and 5 bases at J, leaving 3 bases unmatched. CDR3 region: CASSEMLAGGDTQYF. CDR3 sequence (DNA): TGTGCCAGCAGTGAAATGCTAGCGGGAGGAGATACGCAGTATTTT.

The CDR3 region is CATSEGTSGSYNEQFF. CDR3 DNA: TGTGCCACCAGTGAAGGGACTAGCGGGAGCTACAATGAGCAGTTCTTC. The V gene is TRBV24-1, the J gene TRBJ2-1; TRBD2 matches at 14 bases. V lost 4 bases, J lost 3 bases, and 1 base stayed unmatched. The CDR3 sequence is 16 residues long. The germline V gene encodes CDR1 KGHDR and CDR2 SFDVKD.

The chain recombines TRBV20-1 with TRBJ1-5, with 9 nucleotides matching TRBD1. Germline CDR1 is DFQATT and CDR2 is SNEGSKA (reference sequence). J gave up 0 bases and V 3 bases, and 6 bases lay outside the gene matches. CDR3 length: 16 amino acids. The CDR3 loop reads CSASPGTGYSNQPQHF. The CDR3 DNA is TGCAGTGCTAGTCCCGGGACAGGGTATAGCAATCAGCCCCAGCATTTT.

This chain joins TRBV19 and TRBJ2-1; 9 bases fit TRBD1. Germline CDR1 is LNHDA and CDR2 is SQIVND (reference sequence). The CDR3 sequence is 18 residues long. Trimming at V came to 5 bases and at J to 0 bases, leaving 11 bases not matched to a gene. Here the CDR3 DNA reads TGTGCCAGTAGTGCGATTGGACAGGGGACCCGCTCCTACAATGAGCAGTTCTTC. Encoded protein: CASSAIGQGTRSYNEQFF.

The chain is built from TRBV5-1 and TRBJ1-1, with 12 positions matching TRBD1. The germline V gene has CDR1 SGHRS and CDR2 YFSETQ. J lost 7 bases, V lost 3 bases, and 7 bases had no gene match. This CDR3 contains 15 residues. The CDR3 spells CASSSLRDRGLEAFF. The CDR3 DNA reads as TGCGCCAGCAGCTCACTACGGGACAGGGGGCTTGAAGCTTTCTTT.

The chain joins TRBV2 to TRBJ1-6, with D uncertain. This CDR3 has 13 amino acids. The germline CDR1 and CDR2 sequences are SNHLY and FYNNEI. Trimming cost V 3 bases and J 8 bases, with 8 bases left between them. The CDR3 loop is CASSESSDSPLHF. For the CDR3, the DNA is TGTGCCAGCAGTGAGTCTTCCGATTCACCCCTCCACTTT.

This chain links TRBV28 with TRBJ1-5, with 9 bases that match TRBD1. Unmatched junction bases numbered 7, after V lost 6 bases and J lost 7 bases. The CDR3 extends over 14 amino acids. CDR1 and CDR2 (germline): MDHEN, SYDVKM. The CDR3 here is CASSPDRGEQPQHF. The DNA for the CDR3 is TGTGCCAGCAGCCCCGACAGGGGGGAACAGCCCCAGCATTTT.

The chain employs TRBV4-3 and TRBJ1-2; 9 bases fit TRBD1. The V and J ends lost 4 bases and 8 bases, in that order; junction bases with no gene match: 8. The germline CDR1 and CDR2 sequences are LGHNA and YSLEER. The CDR3 runs to 14 residues. CDR3 amino acids: CASSPTGTGSGYTF. CDR3 bases: TGCGCCAGCAGCCCAACCGGGACAGGGTCCGGCTACACCTTC.

The rearrangement links TRBV9 to TRBJ1-6; 7 positions agree with TRBD1. The germline gives CDR1 SGDLS, CDR2 YYNGEE. Trimming removed 3 bases from V and 7 bases from J; junction bases left unmatched: 7. The CDR3 covers 15 residues. CDR3 nucleotides: TGTGCCAGCAGCGGATGGGACAGACAAAATTCACCCCTCCACTTT. Protein sequence: CASSGWDRQNSPLHF.

The chain uses TRBV27 and TRBJ1-1, with a possible D match to TRBD1 (5 bases). The CDR3 has 13 amino acids. V lost 7 bases to trimming and J lost 1 base, with 10 bases between them. Per germline, CDR1 MNHEY and CDR2 SMNVEV (reference sequence). The CDR3 sequence: CASTQTGNTEAFF. The DNA of the CDR3 is TGTGCCAGCACCCAAACAGGGAACACTGAAGCTTTCTTT.

This rearrangement joins TRBV30 to TRBJ2-6, with D possibly TRBD2 on 5 matching bases. The CDR3 has 14 residues. Germline V gives CDR1 GTSNPN, CDR2 SVGIG (reference sequence). The germline V and J ends were trimmed by 4 bases and 0 bases, with 7 bases remaining between them. Written as DNA, the CDR3 is TGTGCCTGGATGGGGAGCTCTGGGGCCAACGTCCTGACTTTC. It translates to CAWMGSSGANVLTF. The variable domain in full, completed from reference TRBV30 and TRBJ2-6, reads SQTIHQWPATLVQPVGSPLSLECTVEGTSNPNLYWYRQAAGRGLQLLFYSVGIGQISSEVPQNLSASRPQDRQFILSSKKLLLSDSGFYLCAWMGSSGANVLTFGAGSRLTVL.

The V gene is TRBV24-1, the J gene TRBJ2-1; 8 bases line up with TRBD1. The CDR3 extends over 15 amino acids. The trim removed 1 base at V and 8 bases at J, leaving 6 bases unmatched. Germline V gene sequence: CDR1 KGHDR, CDR2 SFDVKD. The CDR3 loop reads CATSDLAGGRYEQFF. CDR3 DNA sequence: TGTGCCACCAGTGATTTAGCAGGGGGCCGGTATGAGCAGTTCTTC.

The V and J genes are TRBV20-1 and TRBJ2-3; 9 positions agree with TRBD2. This CDR3 spans 19 amino acids. Germline CDR1 is DFQATT and CDR2 is SNEGSKA (reference sequence). J gave up 1 base and V 3 bases, and 17 bases lay outside the gene matches. The CDR3 DNA sequence: TGCAGTGCTAGTATGGAGTTAGCGGGAGTGGGGATGGGCACAGATACGCAGTATTTT. Protein product: CSASMELAGVGMGTDTQYF.

CDR3 nucleotide sequence: TGCGCCAGCAGCCAAGATCGGGGGGGCGTAGGGGAAAAACTGTTTTTT. Translation gives CASSQDRGGVGEKLFF. This chain uses TRBV4-3 with TRBJ1-4; TRBD1 is a possible D gene (6 bases). The germline V gene encodes CDR1 LGHNA and CDR2 YSLEER. V was trimmed by 0 bases and J by 8 bases, leaving 16 bases between them. CDR3 length: 16 amino acids.